The clone carrying this T cell receptor (beta chain) appeared a single time. The antigen is undetermined. This sample stems from a study of cytomegalovirus exposure and HLA in healthy donors. For the study at large: Membership in the Caucasian-associated ancestry cluster was found for around four fifths of approximately 400 genotyped donors. Points from the study as a whole: Presence/absence results assume similar sequencing depth per donor, which may not hold. Most CMV-associated TCR beta chains were later found to appear HLA-restricted. Being indistinguishable, some V segments were excluded, TRBV6-2 and TRBV6-3 among them.

Losses at the gene ends were 3 bases for V and 4 bases for J; bases not matched to a gene: 6. Germline loops: CDR1 SEHNR, CDR2 FQNEAQ (reference sequence). This CDR3 spans 15 amino acids. 60 Vbeta and 13 Jbeta primers were used in PCR. Clones were sequenced by immunoSEQ multiplex PCR, and TCRdb holds only the in-frame ones, with some missing. The sample lists around 110,000 clones; about four fifths were seen once. This chain joins TRBV7-9 and TRBJ1-3, with TRBD1 identical over 7 bases. The sequenced material came from PBMCs. This TCR was recovered from a man younger than 45 in good health and CMV-seropositive. The CDR3 bases are TGTGCCAGCAGCTTTCAAGACAGGGTCGGAAACACCATATATTTT. Translating it yields CASSFQDRVGNTIYF.